In this sample, the clone carrying this TCR beta chain turned up a few times. What it binds is not known. TCRdb processed the 5' RACE reads anew with MiXCR; each CDR3 protein has one entry. The sample holds approximately 20,000 distinct CDR3 sequences, less than 3% seen once. The sample comes from a study of beta chain bispecific antibodies for T cell cancers. The wider study: Surface TRBV12 (TRBV12-3) was on Jurkat, TRBV5-5 on HPB-ALL. Study-wide points: The leukemia cells, rather than normal T cells, gave most of the targeted TRBV signal.

This CDR3 has 15 amino acids. Trimming cost V 7 bases and J 3 bases, with 19 bases left between them. Germline-derived CDR1 and CDR2 are MNHNY and SVGAGI (reference sequence). Blood mononuclear cells were expanded for around three days using either OKT3 anti-CD3 antibody or CD3/CD28 beads. Each coculture: some 50,000 target cells, some 50,000 normal T cells, bispecific antibody. The chain uses TRBV6-6 and TRBJ2-7; D is perhaps TRBD2 (7 bases). The sequencing sample was made of healthy donor T cells cultured with leukemia cells. The TCR was taken from a human donor in good health. Some clones in this sample may be carry-over from other donors' samples. The CDR3 loop is CASTRGAGWNYEQYF. The CDR3 DNA sequence: TGTGCCAGCACCAGGGGAGCGGGGTGGAACTACGAGCAGTACTTC.